This entry describes one T cell receptor beta chain. The data were taken from a study of blood T cell repertoires in COVID-19. J lost 6 bases, V lost 2 bases, and 0 bases had no gene match. The CDR3 covers 13 residues. The germline V gene encodes CDR1 LGHDT and CDR2 YNNKEL (reference sequence). How the authors handled the data: Counts of nucleated cells, estimated from reference gene primer amplification, were obtained. Here immunoSEQ multiplex PCR was the method, and the copy in TCRdb shows in-frame clones only, minus some. V, J and clone size are those of that table, while D and trimming were read from the DNA. This table has under 70,000 clones, around 86% appearing once.

Material: peripheral blood. The receptor was isolated from a woman in her late teens or twenties with acute or convalescent COVID-19. This rearrangement joins TRBV3-1 (or the pseudogene TRBV3-2) to TRBJ1-5, with TRBD1 matching over 8 bases. The CDR3 DNA is TGTGCCAGCAGCCAACAGGGGGCTCAGCCCCAGCATTTT. It is translated as CASSQQGAQPQHF.